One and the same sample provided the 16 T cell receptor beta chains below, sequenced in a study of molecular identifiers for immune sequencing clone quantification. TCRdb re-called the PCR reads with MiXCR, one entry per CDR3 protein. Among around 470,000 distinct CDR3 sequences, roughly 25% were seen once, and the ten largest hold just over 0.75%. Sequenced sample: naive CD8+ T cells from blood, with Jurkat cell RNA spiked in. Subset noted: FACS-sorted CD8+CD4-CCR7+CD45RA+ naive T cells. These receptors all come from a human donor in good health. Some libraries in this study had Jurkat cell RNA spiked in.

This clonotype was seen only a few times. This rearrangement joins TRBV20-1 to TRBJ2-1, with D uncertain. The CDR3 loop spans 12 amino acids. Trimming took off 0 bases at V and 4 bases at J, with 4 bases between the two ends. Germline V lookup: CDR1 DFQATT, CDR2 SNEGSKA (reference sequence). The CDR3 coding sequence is TGCAGTGCTAGAGACGGGTACAATGAGCAGTTCTTC. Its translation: CSARDGYNEQFF.

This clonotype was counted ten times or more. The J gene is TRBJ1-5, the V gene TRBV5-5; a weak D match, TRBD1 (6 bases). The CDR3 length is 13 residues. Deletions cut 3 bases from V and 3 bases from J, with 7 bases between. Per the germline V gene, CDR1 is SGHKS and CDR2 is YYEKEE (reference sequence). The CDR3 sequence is CASSWGLNQPQHF. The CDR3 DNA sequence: TGTGCCAGCAGCTGGGGGCTCAATCAGCCCCAGCATTTT.

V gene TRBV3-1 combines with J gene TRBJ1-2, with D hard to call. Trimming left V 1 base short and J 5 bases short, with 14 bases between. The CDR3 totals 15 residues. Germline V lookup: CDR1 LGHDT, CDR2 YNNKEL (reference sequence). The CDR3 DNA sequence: TGTGCCAGCAGCCAAGGGCGGCAAGGCTCATATGGCTACACCTTC. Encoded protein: CASSQGRQGSYGYTF. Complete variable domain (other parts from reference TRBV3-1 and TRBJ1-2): DTAVSQTPKYLVTQMGNDKSIKCEQNLGHDTMYWYKQDSKKFLKIMFSYNNKELIINETVPNRFSPKSPDKAHLNLHINSLELGDSAVYFCASSQGRQGSYGYTFGSGTRLTVV.

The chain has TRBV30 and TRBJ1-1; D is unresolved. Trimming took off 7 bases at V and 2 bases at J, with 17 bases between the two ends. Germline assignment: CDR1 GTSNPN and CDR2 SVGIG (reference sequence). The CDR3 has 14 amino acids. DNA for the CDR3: TGTGCCTCGGACCGGACGACGGCTAACACTGAAGCTTTCTTT. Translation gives CASDRTTANTEAFF.

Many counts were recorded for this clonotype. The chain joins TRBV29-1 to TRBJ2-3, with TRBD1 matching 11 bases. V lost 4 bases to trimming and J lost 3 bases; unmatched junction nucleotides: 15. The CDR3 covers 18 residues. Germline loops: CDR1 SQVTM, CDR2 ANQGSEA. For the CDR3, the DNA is TGCAGCGTTGGATTTCCCTTCGGACAGGGGGCCTTAACAGATACGCAGTATTTT. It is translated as CSVGFPFGQGALTDTQYF.

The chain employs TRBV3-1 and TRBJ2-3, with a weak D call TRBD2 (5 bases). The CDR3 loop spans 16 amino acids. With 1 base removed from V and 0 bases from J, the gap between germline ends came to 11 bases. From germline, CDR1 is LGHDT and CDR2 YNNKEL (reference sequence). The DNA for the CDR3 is TGTGCCAGCAGCCAAGGTCGAGGGTTTAGCACAGATACGCAGTATTTT. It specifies CASSQGRGFSTDTQYF.

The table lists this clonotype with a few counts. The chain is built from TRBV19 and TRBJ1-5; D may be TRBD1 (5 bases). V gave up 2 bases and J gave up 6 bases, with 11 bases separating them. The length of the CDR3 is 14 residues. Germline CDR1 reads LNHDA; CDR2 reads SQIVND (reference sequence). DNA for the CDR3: TGTGCCAGTAGTATACAGGGTTCTGGTCAGCCCCAGCATTTT. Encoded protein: CASSIQGSGQPQHF.

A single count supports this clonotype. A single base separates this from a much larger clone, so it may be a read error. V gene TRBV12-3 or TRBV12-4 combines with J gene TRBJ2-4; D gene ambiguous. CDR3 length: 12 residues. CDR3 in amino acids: CASGFRFNIQYF. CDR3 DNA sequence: TGTGCCAGCGGTTTCCGGTTCAACATTCAGTACTTC.

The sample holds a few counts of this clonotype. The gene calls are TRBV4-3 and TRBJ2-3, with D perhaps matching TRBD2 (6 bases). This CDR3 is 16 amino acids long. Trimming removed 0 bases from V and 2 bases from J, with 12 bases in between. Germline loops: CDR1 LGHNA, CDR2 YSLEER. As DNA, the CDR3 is TGCGCCAGCAGCCAAGATCTAGCGCCCAACACAGATACGCAGTATTTT. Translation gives CASSQDLAPNTDTQYF.

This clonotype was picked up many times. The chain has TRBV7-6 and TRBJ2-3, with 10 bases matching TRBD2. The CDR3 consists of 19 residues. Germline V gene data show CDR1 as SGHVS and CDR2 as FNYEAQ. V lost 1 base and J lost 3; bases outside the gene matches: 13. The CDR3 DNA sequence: TGTGCCAGCAGCTTAGACACCCCGCCTTCTAGCGGGGGTACAGATACGCAGTATTTT. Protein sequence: CASSLDTPPSSGGTDTQYF.

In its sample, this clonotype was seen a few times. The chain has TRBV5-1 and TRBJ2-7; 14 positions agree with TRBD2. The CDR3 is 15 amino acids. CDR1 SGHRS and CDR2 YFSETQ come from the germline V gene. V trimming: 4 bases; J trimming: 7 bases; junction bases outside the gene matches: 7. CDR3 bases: TGCGCCAGCAGCGATTGGACTAGCGGGAGGTTGGAGCAGTACTTC. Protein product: CASSDWTSGRLEQYF.

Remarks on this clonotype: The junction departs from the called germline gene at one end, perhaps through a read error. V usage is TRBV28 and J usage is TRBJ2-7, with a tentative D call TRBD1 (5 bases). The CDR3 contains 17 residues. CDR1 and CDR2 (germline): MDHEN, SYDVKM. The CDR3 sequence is CASNLSRRDSSSYEQYF. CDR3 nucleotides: TGTGCCAGCAATTTAAGTCGTCGCGACAGCTCATCCTACGAGCAGTACTTC.

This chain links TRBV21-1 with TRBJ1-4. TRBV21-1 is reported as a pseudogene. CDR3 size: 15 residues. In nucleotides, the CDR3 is TGTGCCAGCAGCAAAGCGCCCGCAACTAATGAAAAACTGTTTTTT. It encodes CASSKAPATNEKLFF.

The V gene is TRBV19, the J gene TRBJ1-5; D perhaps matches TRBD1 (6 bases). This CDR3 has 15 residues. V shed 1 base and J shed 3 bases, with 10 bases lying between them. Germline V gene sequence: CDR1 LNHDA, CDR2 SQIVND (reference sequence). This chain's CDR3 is CASSIGTADNQPQHF. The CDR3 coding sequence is TGTGCCAGTAGTATAGGGACAGCCGACAATCAGCCCCAGCATTTT.

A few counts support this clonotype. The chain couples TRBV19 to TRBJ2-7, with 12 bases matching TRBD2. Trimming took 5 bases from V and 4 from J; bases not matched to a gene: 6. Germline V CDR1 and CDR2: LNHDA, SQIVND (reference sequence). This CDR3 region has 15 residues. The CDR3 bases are TGTGCCAGTAGTGCCGCCGGGACTAGCGGGTACGAGCAGTACTTC. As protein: CASSAAGTSGYEQYF.

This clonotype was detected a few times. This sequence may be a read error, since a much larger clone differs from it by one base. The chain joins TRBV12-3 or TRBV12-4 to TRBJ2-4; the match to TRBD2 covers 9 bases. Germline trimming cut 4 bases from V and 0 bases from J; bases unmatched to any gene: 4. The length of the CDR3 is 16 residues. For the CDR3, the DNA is TGTGCCAGCAGTTCCTTAGCGGGGGTAGCCAAAAACATTCAGTACTTC. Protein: CASSSLAGVAKNIQYF.